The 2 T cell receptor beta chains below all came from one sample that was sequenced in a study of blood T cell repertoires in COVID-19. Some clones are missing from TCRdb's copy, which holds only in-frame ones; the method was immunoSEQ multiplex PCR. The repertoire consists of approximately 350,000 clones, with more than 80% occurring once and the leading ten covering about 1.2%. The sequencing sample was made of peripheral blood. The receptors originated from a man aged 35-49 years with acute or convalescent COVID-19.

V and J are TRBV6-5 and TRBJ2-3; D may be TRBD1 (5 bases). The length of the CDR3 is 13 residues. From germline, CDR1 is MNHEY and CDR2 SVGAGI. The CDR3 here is CTPPQGSTDTQYF. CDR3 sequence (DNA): TGTACCCCCCCCCAGGGAAGCACAGATACGCAGTATTTT.

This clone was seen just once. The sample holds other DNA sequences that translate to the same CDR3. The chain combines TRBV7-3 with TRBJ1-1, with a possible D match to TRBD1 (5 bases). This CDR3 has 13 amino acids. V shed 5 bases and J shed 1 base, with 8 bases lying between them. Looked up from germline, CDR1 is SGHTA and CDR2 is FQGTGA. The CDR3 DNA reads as TGTGCCAGCAGCCCCGGGGGGAACACTGAAGCTTTCTTT. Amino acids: CASSPGGNTEAFF.